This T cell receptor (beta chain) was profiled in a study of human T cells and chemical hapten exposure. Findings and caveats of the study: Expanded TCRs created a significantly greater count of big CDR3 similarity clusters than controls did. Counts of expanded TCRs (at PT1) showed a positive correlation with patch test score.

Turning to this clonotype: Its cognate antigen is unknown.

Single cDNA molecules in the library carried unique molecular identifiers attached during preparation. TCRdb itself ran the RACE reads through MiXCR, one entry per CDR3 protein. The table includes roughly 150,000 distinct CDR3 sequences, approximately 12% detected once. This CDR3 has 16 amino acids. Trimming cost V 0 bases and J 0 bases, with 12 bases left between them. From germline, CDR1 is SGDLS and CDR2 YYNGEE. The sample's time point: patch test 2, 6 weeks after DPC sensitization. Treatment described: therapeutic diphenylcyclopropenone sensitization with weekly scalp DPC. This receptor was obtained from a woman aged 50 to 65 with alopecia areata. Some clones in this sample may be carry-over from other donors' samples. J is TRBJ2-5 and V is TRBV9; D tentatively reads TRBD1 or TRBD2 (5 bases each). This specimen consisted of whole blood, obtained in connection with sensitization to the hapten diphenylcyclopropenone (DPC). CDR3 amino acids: CASSVVGDQYQETQYF. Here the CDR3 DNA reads TGTGCCAGCAGCGTAGTGGGGGACCAGTACCAAGAGACCCAGTACTTC.